This is a list of T cell receptor beta chains from one sample in a study of cytomegalovirus exposure and HLA in healthy donors. Using immunoSEQ multiplex PCR, the repertoire was profiled, and TCRdb retains in-frame clones only, with some absent. The repertoire holds roughly 160,000 clones, with approximately 80% as singletons. Sequenced: PBMCs. The origin of the receptors is a man between 40 and 49 years old in good health and CMV-seronegative. Each CDR3 is given with its conserved first and last residue. The D gene is left open where the match is weak. Not all rows give a size; the values are once, few, many and, for expanded clones, a class.

J	V	size	D	DNA	CDR3
TRBJ1-4	TRBV2	NA	NA	TGTGCCAGCAGTGATAACAGGGAAGCTGAAAAACTGTTTTTT	CASSDNREAEKLFF
TRBJ1-1	TRBV5-1	few	TRBD1	TGCGCCAGCAGCCGGGACAGGGGGCTGAACACTGAAGCTTTCTTT	CASSRDRGLNTEAFF
TRBJ2-7	TRBV9	NA	TRBD2	TGTGCCAGCAGCCACCGGACTAGCGGGGGCTACGAGCAGTACTTC	CASSHRTSGGYEQYF
TRBJ1-2	TRBV4-3	NA	TRBD1	TGCGCCAGCAGCCTTGGGACAGGGACTAACTATGGCTACACCTTC	CASSLGTGTNYGYTF
TRBJ2-7	TRBV4-1	NA	NA	TGCGCCAGCAGCCCCGGCCAGGGGAGCCCCTACGAGCAGTACTTC	CASSPGQGSPYEQYF
TRBJ2-5	TRBV11-2	NA	TRBD2	TGTGCCAGCAGCGGCGGGACTAGCGGGCAAGAGACCCAGTACTTC	CASSGGTSGQETQYF
TRBJ1-2	TRBV14	once	NA	TGTGCCAGCAGCCAAGGCGACACCGTTTCGTGGTATGGCTACACCTTC	CASSQGDTVSWYGYTF
TRBJ2-1	TRBV6-4	NA	TRBD2	TGTGCCAGCAGTGTAGGGACTAGCGGTGACAATGAGCAGTTCTTC	CASSVGTSGDNEQFF
TRBJ1-3	TRBV5-1	NA	TRBD1	TGCGCCAGCAGCTTGGGACAGGGGAACACCATATATTTT	CASSLGQGNTIYF
TRBJ1-4	TRBV15	NA	TRBD1	TGTGCCACCAGGGTACAGGGGGCCGCAAAACTGTTTTTT	CATRVQGAAKLFF
TRBJ1-5	TRBV27	NA	TRBD1	TGTGCCAGCAAATTTCGGGCGGACAGGGTATTTCAGCCCCAGCATTTT	CASKFRADRVFQPQHF
TRBJ2-5	TRBV7-2	NA	NA	TGTGCCAGCAGCCTTCTCGGGGCCCAGTACTTC	CASSLLGAQYF
TRBJ1-6	TRBV28	NA	NA	TGTGCCAGCACTCCGCCTAGCTCCTATAATTCACCCCTCCACTTT	CASTPPSSYNSPLHF
TRBJ1-4	TRBV9	once	TRBD1	TGTGCCAGCAGCCCTTGGACAGGGGGCGGTGAAAAACTGTTTTTT	CASSPWTGGGEKLFF
TRBJ2-5	TRBV25-1	NA	NA	TGTGCCAGCACCGAGGGTGGGGACCAAGAGACCCAGTACTTC	CASTEGGDQETQYF
TRBJ1-1	TRBV5-1	NA	NA	TGCGCCAGCAGCTTACAAAACCTAGGGGAAACTGAAGCTTTCTTT	CASSLQNLGETEAFF
TRBJ1-5	TRBV5-4	NA	NA	TGTGCCAGCAGCTTAGATAGGGGCGAAGGACAGCCCCAGCATTTT	CASSLDRGEGQPQHF
TRBJ1-1	TRBV29-1	NA	NA	TGCAGCGTTGTTGATACGGGGGCTTTCTTT	CSVVDTGAFF
TRBJ2-7	TRBV4-3	NA	TRBD2	TGCGCCAGCAGCCAAGAAGTTAGCGGGGAGATCTACGAGCAGTACTTC	CASSQEVSGEIYEQYF
TRBJ2-7	TRBV11-2	NA	NA	TGTGCCAGCAGCTTAGAAGGACTCCCCTACGAGCAGTACTTC	CASSLEGLPYEQYF
TRBJ1-1	TRBV28	NA	NA	TGTGCCAGCAGGCTGATGCAGGGTAGGGGAACTGAAGCTTTCTTT	CASRLMQGRGTEAFF
TRBJ1-1	TRBV7-8	NA	NA	TGTGCCAGCAAGCCTCCGGAGGGGAGGGGCACTGAAGCTTTCTTT	CASKPPEGRGTEAFF